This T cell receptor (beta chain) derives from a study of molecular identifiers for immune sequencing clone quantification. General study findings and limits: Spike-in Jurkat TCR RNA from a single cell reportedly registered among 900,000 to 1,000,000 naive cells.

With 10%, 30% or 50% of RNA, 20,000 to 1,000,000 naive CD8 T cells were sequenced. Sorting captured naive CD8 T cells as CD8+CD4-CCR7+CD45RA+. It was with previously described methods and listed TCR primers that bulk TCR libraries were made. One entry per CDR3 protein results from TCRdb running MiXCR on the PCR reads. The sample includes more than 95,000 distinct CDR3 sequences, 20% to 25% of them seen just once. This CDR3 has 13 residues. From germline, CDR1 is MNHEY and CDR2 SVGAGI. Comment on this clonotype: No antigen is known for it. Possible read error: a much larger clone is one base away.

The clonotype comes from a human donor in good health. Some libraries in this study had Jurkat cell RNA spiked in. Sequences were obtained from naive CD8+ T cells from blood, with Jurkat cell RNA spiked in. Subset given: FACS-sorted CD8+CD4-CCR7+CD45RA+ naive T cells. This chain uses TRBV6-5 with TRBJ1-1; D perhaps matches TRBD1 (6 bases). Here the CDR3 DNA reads TGTGCCAGCAGCCGTCAGGGGTTCACTGGAGCTTTCTTT. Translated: CASSRQGFTGAFF.